This entry lists 7 T cell receptor beta chains sequenced from one sample in a study of T cell responses to AZD1222 COVID-19 vaccine. Libraries were prepared by immunoSEQ multiplex PCR; TCRdb keeps only in-frame clonotypes and omits some of them. The sample yields more than 95,000 clones, 88% seen once. The sequencing here drew on peripheral blood, taken on day 0 of AZD1222 vaccination. Source of these receptors: an adult in good health.

This clone was counted once. V gene TRBV5-4 combines with J gene TRBJ2-2; 7 bases agree with TRBD2. The ends lost 0 bases at V and 0 bases at J; junction bases unmatched: 2. The CDR3 covers 16 residues. In germline, CDR1 is SGHNT, CDR2 YYREEE (reference sequence). The chain's CDR3 is CASSLGGRANTGELFF. The CDR3 DNA is TGTGCCAGCAGCTTGGGTGGGAGGGCGAACACCGGGGAGCTGTTTTTT. Full variable domain (outside the CDR3, taken from reference TRBV5-4 and TRBJ2-2): ETGVTQSPTHLIKTRGQQVTLRCSSQSGHNTVSWYQQALGQGPQFIFQYYREEENGRGNFPPRFSGLQFPNYSSELNVNALELDDSALYLCASSLGGRANTGELFFGEGSRLTVL.

The chain carries TRBV5-1 and TRBJ1-3, with TRBD1 as a possible D gene (5 bases). V dropped 5 bases and J dropped 0 bases, with 18 bases sitting between them. The CDR3 consists of 17 residues. CDR1 is SGHRS, CDR2 YFSETQ, per germline. The CDR3 sequence: CASREGQPGNSGNTIYF. Here the CDR3 DNA reads TGCGCCAGCAGGGAGGGCCAACCAGGGAACTCTGGAAACACCATATATTTT. Using reference TRBV5-1 and TRBJ1-3 for the parts outside the CDR3, the full variable domain is KAGVTQTPRYLIKTRGQQVTLSCSPISGHRSVSWYQQTPGQGLQFLFEYFSETQRNKGNFPGRFSGRQFSNSRSEMNVSTLELGDSALYLCASREGQPGNSGNTIYFGEGSWLTVV.

CDR3 sequence (DNA): TGTGCCAGCACCCTCACCGGGACAGGGGACACAGATACGCAGTATTTT. It yields the protein CASTLTGTGDTDTQYF. The gene calls are TRBV2 and TRBJ2-3, with 10 bases fitting TRBD1. The CDR3 totals 16 residues. Germline loops: CDR1 SNHLY, CDR2 FYNNEI. V trimming: 7 bases; J trimming: 2 bases; junction bases outside the gene matches: 9.

The rearrangement uses TRBV5-6 and TRBJ1-2, with 9 bases fitting TRBD1. The J segment lost 5 bases and the V segment lost 2 bases, leaving 13 bases of the junction unmatched. This CDR3 has 17 amino acids. Per the germline V gene, CDR1 is SGHDT and CDR2 is YYEEEE. CDR3 sequence: CASSFPPPTGGRYGYTF. In nucleotides, the CDR3 is TGTGCCAGCAGCTTCCCCCCCCCGACAGGGGGACGGTATGGCTACACCTTC.

This chain uses TRBV6-2 or TRBV6-3 with TRBJ2-3, with D perhaps being TRBD1 or TRBD2 (6 bases each). Trimming removed 1 base from V and 8 bases from J, with 16 bases in between. The CDR3 loop spans 15 amino acids. Germline-derived CDR1 and CDR2 are MNHEY and SVGEGT. CDR3 coding DNA: TGTGCCAGCAGTTACTTCGGGGGCCACACCGCTACGCAGTATTTT. This gives the protein CASSYFGGHTATQYF.

This rearrangement joins TRBV19 to TRBJ2-1, with 7 bases matching TRBD2. The CDR3 length is 15 residues. The ends lost 0 bases at V and 4 bases at J; junction bases unmatched: 3. Germline V gene lookup returns CDR1 LNHDA and CDR2 SQIVND (reference sequence). For the CDR3, the DNA is TGTGCCAGTAGTATAGATGGCGGGAGTTACAATGAGCAGTTCTTC. Encoded protein: CASSIDGGSYNEQFF.

V usage is TRBV11-2 and J usage is TRBJ1-4, with D possibly being TRBD1 (5 bases). There are 15 residues in the CDR3. CDR1 is SGHAT, CDR2 FQNNGV, per germline. Trimming removed 5 bases from V and 8 bases from J, with 18 bases in between. For the CDR3, the DNA is TGTGCCAGCAGCCCCCGTTGGGGCCGAACAGAAAAACTGTTTTTT. It yields the protein CASSPRWGRTEKLFF. The whole variable domain, remainder taken from reference TRBV11-2 and TRBJ1-4, is EAGVAQSPRYKIIEKRQSVAFWCNPISGHATLYWYQQILGQGPKLLIQFQNNGVVDDSQLPKDRFSAERLKGVDSTLKIQPAKLEDSAVYLCASSPRWGRTEKLFFGSGTQLSVL.